This T cell receptor (beta chain) was sequenced for a study of technical replicates of blood from a few donors. Germline CDR1 and CDR2: MNHEY and SVGAGI. Trimming cost V 2 bases and J 0 bases, with 8 bases left between them. The CDR3 totals 15 residues. Measured with immunoSEQ multiplex PCR; TCRdb has only the in-frame clones, and not every one. The table records tens of thousands of clones, around nine tenths of them present only once. The material sequenced was T cells isolated from PBMCs. This chain uses TRBV6-5 with TRBJ1-5; no firm D call. The sequence was collected from a human donor in good health. The CDR3 DNA sequence: TGTGCCAGCAGTTACAGACTGAATAGCAATCAGCCCCAGCATTTT. It is translated as CASSYRLNSNQPQHF.